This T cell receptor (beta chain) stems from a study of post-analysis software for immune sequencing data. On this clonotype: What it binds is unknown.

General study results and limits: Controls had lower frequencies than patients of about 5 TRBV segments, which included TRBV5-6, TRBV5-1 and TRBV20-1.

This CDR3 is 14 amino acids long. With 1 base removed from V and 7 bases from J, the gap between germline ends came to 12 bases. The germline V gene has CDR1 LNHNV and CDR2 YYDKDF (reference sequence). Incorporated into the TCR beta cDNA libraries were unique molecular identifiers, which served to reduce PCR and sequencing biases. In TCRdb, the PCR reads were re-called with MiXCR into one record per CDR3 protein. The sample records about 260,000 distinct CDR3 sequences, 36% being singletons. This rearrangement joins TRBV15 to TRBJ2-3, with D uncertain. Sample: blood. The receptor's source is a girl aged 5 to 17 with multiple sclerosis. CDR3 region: CATSRVGISNTQYF. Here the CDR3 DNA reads TGTGCCACCAGCAGAGTCGGAATATCCAATACGCAGTATTTT.